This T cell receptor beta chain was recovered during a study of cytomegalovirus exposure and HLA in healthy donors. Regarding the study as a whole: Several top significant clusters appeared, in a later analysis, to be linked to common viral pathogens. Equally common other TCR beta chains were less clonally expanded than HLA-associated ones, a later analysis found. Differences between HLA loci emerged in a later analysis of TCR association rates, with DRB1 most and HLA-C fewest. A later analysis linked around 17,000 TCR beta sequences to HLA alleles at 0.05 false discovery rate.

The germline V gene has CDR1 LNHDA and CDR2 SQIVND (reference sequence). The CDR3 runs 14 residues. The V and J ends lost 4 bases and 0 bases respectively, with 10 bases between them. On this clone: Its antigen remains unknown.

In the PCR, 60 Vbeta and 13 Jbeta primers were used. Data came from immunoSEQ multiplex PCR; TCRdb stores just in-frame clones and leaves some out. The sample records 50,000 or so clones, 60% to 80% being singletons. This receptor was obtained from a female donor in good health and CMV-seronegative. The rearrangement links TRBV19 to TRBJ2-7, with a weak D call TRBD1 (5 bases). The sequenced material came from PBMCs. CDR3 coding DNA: TGTGCCAGTAGTAGACAGCCAAACTCCTACGAGCAGTACTTC. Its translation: CASSRQPNSYEQYF.